These 10 T cell receptor beta chains were sequenced from one sample in a study of identical twins. TCRdb reprocessed the 5' RACE reads with MiXCR, giving one entry per CDR3 protein. The sample shows 650,000 to 750,000 distinct CDR3 sequences, 21% of them seen only once. In addition, the sample was reused for a study of T cells expressing NK-cell markers.

The sequenced sample was PBMCs. The receptor set was obtained from a woman aged 18 to 35 in good health.

This clonotype showed up just a few times. The gene calls are TRBV7-9 and TRBJ2-2, with D maybe TRBD1 (6 bases). Germline CDR1 and CDR2: SEHNR and FQNEAQ (reference sequence). V was trimmed by 1 base and J by 5 bases, leaving 11 bases between them. The CDR3 is 15 amino acids. CDR3 DNA sequence: TGTGCCAGCAGCTTAGGCCGACAGGAAACCGGGGAGCTGTTTTTT. Amino acids: CASSLGRQETGELFF.

Points on this clonotype: This clone may be a read error of a much larger clone one base away. This sequence joins TRBV20-1 and TRBJ1-5; D gene unclear. The V gene's germline CDR1 is DFQATT and CDR2 SNEGSKA (reference sequence). This CDR3 comprises 17 residues. The CDR3 bases are TGCTGTGCCCCTGGCCATCAGGCGCTCGGCGGGGATCAGCCCCAGCATTTT. Its translation: CCAPGHQALGGDQPQHF.

This clonotype appeared a few times. The V and J genes are TRBV6-1 and TRBJ1-1, with D possibly matching TRBD1 (5 bases). The CDR3 spans 14 residues. The germline V gene encodes CDR1 MNHNS and CDR2 SASEGT. The V and J ends lost 8 bases and 6 bases respectively, with 19 bases between them. For the CDR3, the DNA is TGTGCCAGCTCAAAAGGGACGGCGTCGGCTGAAGCTTTCTTT. Protein: CASSKGTASAEAFF.

The chain joins TRBV20-1 to TRBJ2-1; 10 bases line up with TRBD2. The V gene's germline CDR1 is DFQATT and CDR2 SNEGSKA (reference sequence). J lost 2 bases, V lost 2 bases, and 3 bases had no gene match. This CDR3 has 15 amino acids. CDR3 nucleotide sequence: TGCAGTGCTAGAACTAGCGGGATACCCTACAATGAGCAGTTCTTC. Protein sequence: CSARTSGIPYNEQFF.

The chain uses TRBV27 and TRBJ2-7; TRBD2 aligns across 10 bases. In germline, CDR1 is MNHEY, CDR2 SMNVEV (reference sequence). After removal of 3 bases from V and 7 bases from J, the junction contained 6 bases not matched to a gene. The CDR3 extends over 14 amino acids. CDR3 region: CASSFASGSREQYF. CDR3 in DNA: TGTGCCAGCAGTTTCGCTAGCGGGAGTAGAGAGCAGTACTTC.

The V call is TRBV6-1, the J call TRBJ2-2; D is unclear. The CDR3 loop spans 14 amino acids. Trimming removed 11 bases from V and 2 bases from J, with 15 bases in between. Per germline, CDR1 MNHNS and CDR2 SASEGT. CDR3 protein: CAGQRYTNTGELFF. The CDR3 region has the DNA TGTGCCGGTCAGAGGTACACTAACACCGGGGAGCTGTTTTTT.

This sequence joins TRBV7-2 and TRBJ2-3; TRBD1 matches at 8 bases. With V trimmed by 1 base and J by 13 bases, 4 bases remained unmatched. CDR1 is SGHTA and CDR2 is FQGNSA in the germline V gene. The length of the CDR3 is 12 residues. The DNA for the CDR3 is TGTGCCAGCAGCTTAGTTGGGACAGGAGAGTATTTT. Protein sequence: CASSLVGTGEYF.

This clonotype appeared many times. CDR3 nucleotides: TGTGCCAGCAGCTTAAGTTGGACAGGCGGCGAGCAGTACTTC. It translates to CASSLSWTGGEQYF. V and J are TRBV7-8 and TRBJ2-7; 7 nucleotides align to TRBD1. After removal of 2 bases from V and 6 bases from J, the junction contained 7 bases not matched to a gene. The CDR3 sequence is 14 residues long. Per the germline V gene, CDR1 is SGHVS and CDR2 is FQNEAQ.

The CDR3 reads CASSGRLRTEAFF. CDR3 coding DNA: TGTGCCAGCAGTGGACGTCTAAGGACTGAAGCTTTCTTT. V gene TRBV6-2 or TRBV6-3 combines with J gene TRBJ1-1; the D is unclear. With 5 bases removed from V and 5 bases from J, the gap between germline ends came to 12 bases. CDR3 length: 13 residues. Per germline, CDR1 MNHEY and CDR2 SVGEGT.

This sequence joins TRBV5-1 and TRBJ2-6, with a tentative D call TRBD1 (6 bases). CDR1 is SGHRS and CDR2 is YFSETQ in the germline V gene. Trimming shortened V by 3 bases and J by 3 bases, and 13 bases separated the two germline ends. The CDR3 loop spans 16 amino acids. In DNA, the CDR3 is TGCGCCAGCAGCTCGGGACACTTGAATGGGGCCAACGTCCTGACTTTC. This translates into CASSSGHLNGANVLTF. The complete variable domain, with remaining parts taken from reference TRBV5-1 and TRBJ2-6, reads KAGVTQTPRYLIKTRGQQVTLSCSPISGHRSVSWYQQTPGQGLQFLFEYFSETQRNKGNFPGRFSGRQFSNSRSEMNVSTLELGDSALYLCASSSGHLNGANVLTFGAGSRLTVL.